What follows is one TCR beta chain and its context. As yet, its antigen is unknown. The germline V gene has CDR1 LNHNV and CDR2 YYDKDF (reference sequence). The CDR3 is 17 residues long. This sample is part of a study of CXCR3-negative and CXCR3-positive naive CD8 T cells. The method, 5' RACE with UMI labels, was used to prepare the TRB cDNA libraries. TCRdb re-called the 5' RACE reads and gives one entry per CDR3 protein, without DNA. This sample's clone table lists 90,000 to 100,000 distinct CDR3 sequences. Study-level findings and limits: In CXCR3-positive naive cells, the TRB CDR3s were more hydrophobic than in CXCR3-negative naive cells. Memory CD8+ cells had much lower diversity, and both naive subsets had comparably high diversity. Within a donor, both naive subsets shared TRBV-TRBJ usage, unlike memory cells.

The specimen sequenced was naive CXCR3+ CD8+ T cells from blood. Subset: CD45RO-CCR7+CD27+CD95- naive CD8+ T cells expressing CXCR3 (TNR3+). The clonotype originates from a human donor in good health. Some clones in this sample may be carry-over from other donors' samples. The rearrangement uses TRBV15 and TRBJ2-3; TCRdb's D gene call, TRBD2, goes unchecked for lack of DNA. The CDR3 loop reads CATSRPPELGLGVTQYF.